This T cell receptor (beta chain) was captured in a study of control samples from healthy donors and cancer patients. Germline CDR1 is SGHRS and CDR2 is YFSETQ. This CDR3 spans 13 amino acids. V lost 4 bases to trimming and J lost 6 bases, with 11 bases between them. Method: immunoSEQ multiplex PCR; TCRdb's copy keeps in-frame clones and lacks some. This table holds over 150,000 clones, about 91% found once. The chain combines TRBV5-1 with TRBJ2-1; D may match TRBD1 or TRBD2 (6 bases each). This clonotype originated in a woman aged 40-49 years in good health. Specimen: blood. For the CDR3, the DNA is TGCGCCAGCAGCCTCCCGGGGGCCAATGAGCAGTTCTTC. Translation gives CASSLPGANEQFF.